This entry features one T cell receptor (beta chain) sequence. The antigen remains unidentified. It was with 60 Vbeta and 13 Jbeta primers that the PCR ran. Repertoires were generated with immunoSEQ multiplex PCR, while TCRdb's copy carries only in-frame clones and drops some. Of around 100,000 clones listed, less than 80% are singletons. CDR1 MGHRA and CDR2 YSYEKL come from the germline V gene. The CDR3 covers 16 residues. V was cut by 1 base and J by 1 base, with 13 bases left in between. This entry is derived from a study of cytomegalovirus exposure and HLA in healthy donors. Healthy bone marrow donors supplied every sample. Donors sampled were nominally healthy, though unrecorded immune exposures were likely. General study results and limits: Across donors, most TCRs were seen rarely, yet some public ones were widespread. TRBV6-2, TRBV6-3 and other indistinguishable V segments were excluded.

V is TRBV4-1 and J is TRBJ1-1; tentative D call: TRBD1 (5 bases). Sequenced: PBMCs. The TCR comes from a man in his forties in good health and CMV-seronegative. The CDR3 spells CASSQVLQGKNTEAFF. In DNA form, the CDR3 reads TGCGCCAGCAGCCAAGTCCTCCAGGGTAAGAACACTGAAGCTTTCTTT.